The T cell receptor (beta chain) described here comes from a study of cytomegalovirus exposure and HLA in healthy donors. Study-wide points: The study flagged about 150 TCR beta chains as cytomegalovirus-associated. Most TCR sequences were uncommon, yet certain public TCRs appeared in many donors.

The donors were in the roughly 120-subject validation cohort; that cohort was separate from the roughly 700-subject first cohort. Using immunoSEQ multiplex PCR, the repertoire was profiled, and TCRdb retains in-frame clones only, with some absent. The repertoire holds some 110,000 clones, with 70% to 90% as singletons. The germline V gene has CDR1 LNHDA and CDR2 SQIVND (reference sequence). The CDR3 runs to 13 residues. Trimming removed 3 bases at V and 4 bases at J, with 9 bases between. In regard to this clone: The antigen is not known.

The chain has TRBV19 and TRBJ1-2; a possible D gene is TRBD1 (6 bases). The sequence derives from a man aged 18 to 29 in good health and CMV-seropositive. The sample was PBMCs. CDR3 nucleotides: TGTGCCAGTAGTATCGGACAGATCTATGGCTACACCTTC. It encodes CASSIGQIYGYTF.